This T cell receptor beta chain appears in the sequencing data of a study of identical twins. No donor was unhealthy or non-Caucasian. This clonotype was detected many times. Its cognate antigen is unknown. General observations from the study: Within beta out-of-frame sequences, the excess sharing observed between twins was weaker.

V was pared by 4 bases and J by 7 bases, with 7 bases between. The CDR3 contains 11 residues. Germline CDR1 is SEHNR and CDR2 is FQNEAQ (reference sequence). Template switching added a universal primer site, and cDNA bore unique molecular identifiers. Via MiXCR, TCRdb re-called the 5' RACE reads, giving one row per CDR3 protein. The sample lists under 250,000 distinct CDR3 sequences, 6% to 8% occurring once. Separately, the same data were catalogued under a study of yellow fever vaccine responses in identical twins. That report adds: Twins' vaccine T cell response reportedly seemed partly convergent, partly personalized.

The sequenced sample consisted of CD8+ T cells sorted from blood. The chain is built from TRBV7-9 and TRBJ1-1, with unresolved D. This receptor was obtained from a woman aged 18 to 35 in good health. CDR3 sequence reads: CASSSSFEAFF. CDR3 bases: TGTGCCAGCAGCTCGTCCTTTGAAGCTTTCTTT.